The entry below describes one T cell receptor (beta chain). Its antigen is undetermined. This entry belongs to a study of vaccination effects on CD4 cells after COVID-19. V lost 2 bases and J lost 2; bases outside the gene matches: 8. The V gene's germline CDR1 is SGHVS and CDR2 FQNEAQ. This CDR3 has 17 amino acids. The repertoire was sequenced with immunoSEQ multiplex PCR; TCRdb's copy has only in-frame clones and lacks some. The sample consists of around 47,000 clones, more than 65% of them appearing once. Following 10 days of culture, CD4+ T cells were isolated. All participants had two doses of either the BNT162b2 or mRNA-1273 vaccine.

The genes are TRBV7-8 and TRBJ2-4, with 8 nucleotides matching TRBD2. The TCR comes from a human donor who received a COVID-19 vaccine. The sample consisted of CD4+ T cells from PBMCs cultured without peptide, taken after COVID-19 vaccination. The CDR3, as DNA: TGTGCCAGCAGCTTAAAGGCAGCGGGAGCATCCAAAAACATTCAGTACTTC. It codes for CASSLKAAGASKNIQYF. The whole variable domain, remainder taken from reference TRBV7-8 and TRBJ2-4, is GAGVSQSPRYKVAKRGQDVALRCDPISGHVSLFWYQQALGQGPEFLTYFQNEAQLDKSGLPSDRFFAERPEGSVSTLKIQRTQQEDSAVYLCASSLKAAGASKNIQYFGAGTRLSVL.